This T cell receptor beta chain was captured in a study of blood T cell repertoires in COVID-19. For the study at large: The United States, Italy and Spain provided the acute and convalescent COVID-19 samples. PBMCs, B-cell-depleted T cells, or T cells provided the cDNA or gDNA that made up the material.

The CDR3 loop spans 13 amino acids. Germline V CDR1 and CDR2: MNHNY, SVGAGI (reference sequence). The V end lost 10 bases, the J end lost 7 bases, and 14 bases lay between the germline ends. Participants reported their clinical history, and cohort assignment relied on those reports. It was within 2 weeks before study entry that exposed participants met a COVID-19 case. Assay: immunoSEQ multiplex PCR; the TCRdb copy retains only in-frame clones and omits some. Found here are under 250,000 clones, about four fifths of them singletons; the top ten hold around 3.5%. This clonotype was obtained from a middle-aged woman who had been exposed to COVID-19. The chain combines TRBV6-6 with TRBJ1-6; D gene unclear. Material: PBMCs or T cells enriched from blood (not recorded which). The DNA for the CDR3 is TGTGCCACGAACCGGGAGCCAAATTCACCCCTCCACTTT. It yields the protein CATNREPNSPLHF.